This note documents a single TCR beta chain sequence. It has no known antigen specificity. Base qualities are not at hand, and no much larger clone is one base apart. The sample carries other DNA sequences with the same CDR3. This sample was included in a study of shared T cell receptors in the human thymus (dated by TCRdb to the early 2020s). Study-level background: The study examined how self-reactive, shared T-cell receptor alpha chains are generated in the human thymus.

Libraries were prepared through the immunoSEQ multiplex PCR assay. What TCRdb holds here is the immuneACCESS table cut down to in-frame rearrangements. Part of the clones is not present; checked against another copy, under half of the missing clones reflect an unresolved V gene, and the others are unexplained. The sample yields hundreds of thousands of clones; 87% were counted once. Of the sample, roughly 0.0087% is held by the ten largest clones. In addition, the sample was reused for a study of human thymus T cells. Per that second paper: The donors were immunologically healthy infants in Finland who had open corrective cardiac surgery for congenital heart defects. Thymus tissue was obtained as surgical resects removed during corrective cardiac surgery. Both the thymic and the peripheral blood repertoires appeared to show biased V and J gene segment usage. The related research reported highly overlapping thymic TCR repertoires among unrelated individuals. The study characterized TCR alpha and beta repertoires from fewer than 10 infant thymus samples and a few related peripheral blood samples. The infant donors were about 7 to 250 days old, and the cohort included over 5 males and two females. After being mechanically released from the tissue, thymocytes were kept at -70 degrees C in pellets of roughly 10-30 million cells. Genomic DNA was extracted from frozen cell pellets with a QIAsymphony instrument. The immunoSEQ multiplex PCR assay was used to amplify the TCRB and TCRAD loci from a standardized quantity of quality-controlled genomic DNA. The amplicons covered the V(D)J region and were long enough to include the CDR3 and to identify the V and J genes. Through the commercial immunoSEQ service, the amplicons were sequenced on an Illumina platform. Primer bias and sequencing errors were corrected as previously described, and TCRAD and TCRB were defined on the basis of the IMGT database. immunoSEQ Analyzer 3.0 and VDJTools were used for repertoire analysis, which covered basic statistics, V/J segment usage, diversity estimates, rarefaction and pairwise overlap. Diversity was estimated with Chao1, ChaoE, Efron-Thisted, Shannon and inverse Simpson indices, and also on datasets down-sampled to the smallest sample. Repertoire overlap was assessed by strict matching of CDR3 nucleotide sequence, V gene and J gene, and clustering was done by Jaccard-based multidimensional scaling. On average, thymus samples yielded around 810,000 unique TCRB clonotypes, whereas blood samples yielded roughly 80,000.

The sequence came from a boy under two years old with a congenital heart defect. Donor details come from another sample of the same person, matched by shared clones. Material for sequencing was thymocytes.

The CDR3: CASSPGQHYGYTF. In nucleotide form, the sequence is TGTGCCAGCAGCCCCGGACAGCACTATGGCTACACCTTC. The V and J genes are TRBV28 and TRBJ1-2; the D gene is perhaps TRBD1, on 6 matching bases. Looking up the germline V gene yields CDR1 MDHEN and CDR2 SYDVKM. The CDR3 runs 13 residues from the cysteine to the phenylalanine. Left in the record is the CDR3 DNA by itself, 39 bases read in frame from the first base. V is pared back by 6 bases and J by 3 bases, with 11 bases lying between the germline termini.